Listed here is a single T cell receptor (beta chain). No antigen is known for it. The data originate from a study of T cell responses to AZD1222 COVID-19 vaccine. Study-level information: Some second doses came at about 4 weeks and others at about 12 weeks; these were pooled.

Sequencing used immunoSEQ multiplex PCR; TCRdb keeps in-frame clones, though not all of them. This table holds around 130,000 clones, more than 85% found once. Whole-study results and caveats: Mostly white British, mostly female donors; authors suggested clonal diversity may be underestimated. Spike-specific TCR breadth and depth went up after people got two AZD1222 doses.

Specimen: peripheral blood, collected on day 0 of AZD1222 vaccination. The receptor comes from an adult in good health.

This chain's CDR3 is CASSDSGLQRDYTF. Here the CDR3 DNA reads TGTGCCAGCAGTGATTCTGGACTTCAGAGAGACTACACCTTC. The chain joins TRBV6-1 to TRBJ1-2; D not resolved. This CDR3 comprises 14 residues. Germline values: CDR1 MNHNS, CDR2 SASEGT. Trimming cost V 3 bases and J 10 bases, with 18 bases left between them.